The clone carrying this T cell receptor beta chain has a handful of counts. Antigen: not known. The data originate from a study of tumor-infiltrating lymphocytes in primary liver carcinoma. The length of the CDR3 is 16 residues. Germline-derived CDR1 and CDR2 are MGHRA and YSYEKL. Trimming stripped 0 bases from V and 4 bases from J, with 16 bases between. Study-wide points: The difference in top-250-clone fraction between tumors and blood was significant, favoring tumors (p = 0.039). Among the pair types, tumor region pairs showed more overlap than tumor-adjacent and tumor-blood pairs. The use of bulk unsorted samples meant that CD4+ and CD8+ repertoires were not compared.

With a constant-region primer, TCR beta cDNA was made from around 520 ng of total RNA. ARM-PCR, slightly modified, supplied the TCR beta libraries through three nested multiplex PCR rounds. A C-beta reverse primer was combined with TRBV1-TRBV30 forward primers in the first two PCR rounds, and each round had around 11 cycles. TCRdb re-derived calls from the multiplex PCR reads in MiXCR, one entry per CDR3 protein. Of 300,000 to 350,000 distinct CDR3 sequences in the sample, 58% were seen once. Unsorted whole blood served as the source of blood RNA, and germline DNA was extracted as well. The J gene is TRBJ2-7, the V gene TRBV4-1; TRBD1 is a possible D gene (6 bases). The specimen was peripheral blood. This TCR derives from a woman aged 30 to 39 with primary liver carcinoma and hepatitis B virus infection. The CDR3 DNA reads as TGCGCCAGCAGCCAAGATCTGGGGACACCCGTATACGAGCAGTACTTC. Amino acids: CASSQDLGTPVYEQYF.